The clone carrying this T cell receptor beta chain was detected only once. The data originate from a study of blood T cell repertoires in COVID-19. As originally analysed: By means of reference gene primer amplification, nucleated cell counts were estimated. Profiled with immunoSEQ multiplex PCR; TCRdb holds only in-frame clones, not every one. V and J calls and clone size are those listed in that table; D and trimming were worked out from the DNA. This table holds tens of thousands of clones, about 92% found once. Recruited during active infection, patients (from Seattle) were subsequently followed longitudinally. Sequenced input: peripheral blood. This sequence was found in a man between 18 and 29 years old with COVID-19, enrolled during active disease.

CDR3 nucleotide sequence: TGTGCCAGCAGCCCCGCGACAGGGGGCGGACAGCCCCAGCATTTT. Protein sequence: CASSPATGGGQPQHF. The chain recombines TRBV27 with TRBJ1-5; 10 positions agree with TRBD1. The J segment lost 7 bases and the V segment lost 6 bases, leaving 9 bases of the junction unmatched. This CDR3 contains 15 residues. CDR1 MNHEY and CDR2 SMNVEV come from the germline V gene (reference sequence).